The 21 T cell receptor beta chains given below trace back to one sample, sequenced in a study of blood T cell repertoires in COVID-19. Profiling relied on immunoSEQ multiplex PCR, and the TCRdb table lists in-frame clones only, not all of them. Found here are approximately 100,000 clones, 89% of them singletons; the top ten hold 3.5%. The sequenced sample consisted of peripheral blood. The receptors come from a woman aged 60-70 years with acute or convalescent COVID-19.

The chain couples TRBV3-1 (or the pseudogene TRBV3-2) to TRBJ1-4; TRBD1 matches at 9 bases. This CDR3 is 15 amino acids long. The germline CDR1 and CDR2 sequences are LGHDT and YNNKEL (reference sequence). V shed 8 bases and J 8 bases; nucleotides not matched to a gene: 12. The CDR3 sequence: CASGQGSLRREKLFF. The CDR3 nucleotides read TGTGCCAGCGGACAGGGGTCCCTGCGGCGAGAAAAACTGTTTTTT.

In this sample, this clone turned up once. The chain carries TRBV12-5 and TRBJ1-1; D gene ambiguous. Germline values: CDR1 LGHNT, CDR2 FRNRAP. The CDR3 loop spans 11 amino acids. V was shortened by 1 base and J by 6 bases, with 3 bases between the two germline ends. The CDR3 here is CASGLASEAFF. CDR3 nucleotides: TGTGCTAGTGGTTTGGCGTCTGAAGCTTTCTTT.

This rearrangement joins TRBV18 to TRBJ2-2; 8 bases are shared with TRBD1. The CDR3 totals 16 residues. V lost 0 bases to trimming and J lost 5 bases; unmatched junction nucleotides: 5. Germline CDR1 is KGHSH and CDR2 is LQKENI. The DNA for the CDR3 is TGTGCCAGCTCACCACCCATGGGGACAGGAACCGGGGAGCTGTTTTTT. It yields the protein CASSPPMGTGTGELFF. The entire variable domain, with the rest obtained from reference TRBV18 and TRBJ2-2, is as follows: NAGVMQNPRHLVRRRGQEARLRCSPMKGHSHVYWYRQLPEEGLKFMVYLQKENIIDESGMPKERFSAEFPKEGPSILRIQQVVRGDSAAYFCASSPPMGTGTGELFFGEGSRLTVL.

The rearrangement uses TRBV7-2 and TRBJ2-2; a weak D match, TRBD1 (6 bases). This CDR3 has 14 amino acids. V lost 5 bases and J 7 bases, leaving 14 bases between the germline ends. The germline gives CDR1 SGHTA, CDR2 FQGNSA. The CDR3 is CASSPDRFSGELFF. The CDR3 coding sequence is TGTGCCAGCAGCCCCGACAGGTTCAGCGGGGAGCTGTTTTTT.

The J gene is TRBJ2-5, the V gene TRBV5-1; TRBD1 agrees at 8 bases. This CDR3 is built from 15 residues. Trimming took 4 bases from V and 5 from J; bases not matched to a gene: 10. CDR1 and CDR2 from the germline V gene are SGHRS and YFSETQ. The CDR3 reads CASSPQQGARETQYF. The CDR3 nucleotides read TGCGCCAGCAGCCCCCAGCAGGGGGCTCGGGAGACCCAGTACTTC.

The chain combines TRBV5-1 with TRBJ2-1, with 8 bases aligning to TRBD2. CDR1 and CDR2 (germline): SGHRS, YFSETQ. This CDR3 spans 16 amino acids. V lost 1 base to trimming and J lost 8 bases; unmatched junction nucleotides: 11. In DNA, the CDR3 is TGCGCCAGCAGCTTGCAAGGGGTAGCGGGAATCGATGAGCAGTTCTTC. Its translation is CASSLQGVAGIDEQFF.

The chain links TRBV18 to TRBJ1-3; D is ambiguous. The CDR3 is 15 residues long. Looked up from germline, CDR1 is KGHSH and CDR2 is LQKENI. The V and J ends lost 2 bases and 2 bases respectively, with 10 bases between them. The CDR3 DNA sequence: TGTGCCAGCTCACCAAGCGCGGTGCCTGGAAACACCATATATTTT. Its translation is CASSPSAVPGNTIYF.

The CDR3 DNA follows: TGTGCCAGCAGCTCGACAGGGCGCTATGGCTACACCTTC. Amino acids: CASSSTGRYGYTF. This chain uses TRBV11-2 with TRBJ1-2, with 7 bases aligning to TRBD1. The CDR3 contains 13 residues. The V segment lost 4 bases and the J segment 4 bases; nucleotides outside the gene matches: 3. The germline V gene encodes CDR1 SGHAT and CDR2 FQNNGV.

V usage is TRBV28 and J usage is TRBJ1-2; TRBD1 matches at 12 bases. Germline V gene sequence: CDR1 MDHEN, CDR2 SYDVKM. Trimming at V came to 5 bases and at J to 2 bases, leaving 6 bases not matched to a gene. This CDR3 has 16 amino acids. In nucleotides, the CDR3 is TGTGCCAGCAGTGGGACAGGGGGCCCCGAAAACTATGGCTACACCTTC. As protein: CASSGTGGPENYGYTF.

This sequence joins TRBV6-4 and TRBJ1-1, with D perhaps TRBD1 (5 bases). This CDR3 spans 13 amino acids. V lost 5 bases to trimming and J lost 2 bases, with 9 bases between them. Germline lookup yields CDR1 MRHNA and CDR2 SNTAGT. CDR3 nucleotides: TGTGCCAGCAGTCGACAGTTTAACACTGAAGCTTTCTTT. Encoded protein: CASSRQFNTEAFF.

The chain has TRBV4-1 and TRBJ1-1, with D tentatively TRBD1 (5 bases). Germline V gene lookup returns CDR1 MGHRA and CDR2 YSYEKL. The CDR3 is 14 residues long. V dropped 1 base and J dropped 10 bases, with 16 bases sitting between them. CDR3 amino acids: CASSQVKGGRGAFF. Here the CDR3 DNA reads TGCGCCAGCAGCCAAGTGAAGGGAGGGAGGGGAGCTTTCTTT.

The chain couples TRBV19 to TRBJ1-1; TRBD1 aligns across 8 bases. This CDR3 region has 14 residues. Per germline, CDR1 LNHDA and CDR2 SQIVND (reference sequence). V lost 1 base to trimming and J lost 5 bases; unmatched junction nucleotides: 3. The DNA for the CDR3 is TGTGCCAGTAGTATAGGGACAGGGAGAACTGAAGCTTTCTTT. Its translation is CASSIGTGRTEAFF.

CDR3 coding DNA: TGTGCCAGCAGCTTACAGGGGATCAACACTGAAGCTTTCTTT. Its translation is CASSLQGINTEAFF. The V and J genes are TRBV7-9 and TRBJ1-1, with a weak D call TRBD1 (6 bases). The CDR3 is 14 amino acids. The germline V gene encodes CDR1 SEHNR and CDR2 FQNEAQ (reference sequence). The ends were cut back, 2 bases at V and 2 bases at J, with 9 bases in the middle.

This clone showed up just once. This rearrangement joins TRBV6-5 to TRBJ1-2; the match to TRBD1 covers 10 bases. Germline trimming cut 11 bases from V and 6 bases from J; bases unmatched to any gene: 9. Per germline, CDR1 MNHEY and CDR2 SVGAGI. The CDR3 covers 13 residues. CDR3 sequence (DNA): TGTGCCTGTCGGGACAGGGGATACGATGGCTACACCTTC. It specifies CACRDRGYDGYTF.

The gene calls are TRBV3-1 (or the pseudogene TRBV3-2) and TRBJ2-5; D gene uncertain. Germline V gives CDR1 LGHDT, CDR2 YNNKEL (reference sequence). V lost 1 base to trimming and J lost 6 bases, with 6 bases between them. CDR3 length: 12 amino acids. CDR3 in amino acids: CASSQAVKTQYF. CDR3 bases: TGTGCCAGCAGCCAAGCGGTGAAGACCCAGTACTTC.

The chain is built from TRBV25-1 and TRBJ2-3, with a possible D match to TRBD2 (6 bases). V was shortened by 9 bases and J by 1 base, with 14 bases between the two germline ends. Per the germline V gene, CDR1 is MGHDK and CDR2 is SYGVNS. This CDR3 is 14 amino acids long. The CDR3 here is CASTGIAGTDTQYF. The CDR3 DNA reads TGTGCCAGTACAGGAATAGCGGGCACAGATACGCAGTATTTT.

The genes are TRBV6-5 and TRBJ1-1; D perhaps matches TRBD1 (5 bases). V was cut by 5 bases and J by 5 bases, with 18 bases left in between. The CDR3 consists of 15 residues. Per the germline V gene, CDR1 is MNHEY and CDR2 is SVGAGI. CDR3 loop: CASSTPGGIGTEAFF. The CDR3 DNA reads as TGTGCCAGCAGTACCCCCGGGGGAATAGGGACTGAAGCTTTCTTT.

The J gene is TRBJ1-1, the V gene TRBV18; 8 positions match TRBD1. Germline CDR1 is KGHSH and CDR2 is LQKENI. Losses at the gene ends were 5 bases for V and 0 bases for J; bases not matched to a gene: 2. The CDR3 length is 14 residues. The chain's CDR3 is CASSGQGLNTEAFF. The CDR3, as DNA: TGTGCCAGCTCAGGACAGGGCTTGAACACTGAAGCTTTCTTT.

The genes are TRBV24-1 and TRBJ2-3; weak D call: TRBD2 (5 bases). Trimming pared 4 bases from V and 4 bases from J, leaving 17 bases between. Germline V lookup: CDR1 KGHDR, CDR2 SFDVKD. The CDR3 runs to 16 residues. CDR3 region: CATSEPRVGVADTQYF. CDR3 coding DNA: TGTGCCACCAGTGAGCCCCGAGTGGGAGTGGCAGATACGCAGTATTTT.

The chain uses TRBV15 and TRBJ2-3; D might be TRBD2 (5 bases). The CDR3 length is 15 residues. V lost 0 bases and J 1 base, leaving 8 bases between the germline ends. The germline V gene encodes CDR1 LNHNV and CDR2 YYDKDF (reference sequence). The CDR3 sequence is CATSREIGGTDTQYF. CDR3 nucleotides: TGTGCCACCAGCAGAGAGATCGGGGGCACAGATACGCAGTATTTT.

This clone showed up just a few times. The V gene is TRBV29-1, the J gene TRBJ1-5; a possible D gene is TRBD1 (5 bases). V gave up 5 bases and J gave up 0 bases, with 11 bases separating them. CDR3 length: 14 residues. The germline gives CDR1 SQVTM, CDR2 ANQGSEA. The CDR3: CSVSGGVSNQPQHF. The CDR3 DNA follows: TGCAGCGTTTCTGGAGGGGTTAGCAATCAGCCCCAGCATTTT.